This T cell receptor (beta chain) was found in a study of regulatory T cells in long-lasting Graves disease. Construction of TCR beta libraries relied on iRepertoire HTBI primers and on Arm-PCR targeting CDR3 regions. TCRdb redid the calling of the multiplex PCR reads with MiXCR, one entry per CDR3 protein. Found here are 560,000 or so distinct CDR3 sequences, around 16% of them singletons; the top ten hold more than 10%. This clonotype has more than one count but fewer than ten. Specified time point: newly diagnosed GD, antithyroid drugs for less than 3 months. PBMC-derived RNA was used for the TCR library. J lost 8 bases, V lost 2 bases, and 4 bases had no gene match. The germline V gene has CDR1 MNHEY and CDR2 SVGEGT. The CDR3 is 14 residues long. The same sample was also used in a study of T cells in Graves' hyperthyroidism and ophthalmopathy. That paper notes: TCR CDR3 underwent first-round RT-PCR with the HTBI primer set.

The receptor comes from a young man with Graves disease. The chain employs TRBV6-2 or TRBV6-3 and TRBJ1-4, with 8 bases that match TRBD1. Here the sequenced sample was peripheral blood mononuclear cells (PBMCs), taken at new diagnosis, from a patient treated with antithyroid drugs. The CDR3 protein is CASSYRTGIEKLFF. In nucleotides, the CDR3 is TGTGCCAGCAGTTACCGGACAGGGATCGAAAAACTGTTTTTT.